This T cell receptor (beta chain) was profiled in a study of beta chain features in type 1 diabetes. General observations from the study: In type 1 diabetes patients, VDJ junctions had fewer insertions; deletions at these junctions were more frequent. Shorter TCRB CDR3s, moderately but significantly so, marked every one of the four CD4+ subsets in Type 1 diabetes patients.

The sequenced template was cDNA made from the entire isolated RNA. Here immunoSEQ multiplex PCR was the method, and the copy in TCRdb shows in-frame clones only, minus some. The table includes about 900,000 clones, about a sixth detected once. Each of the CD4+ naive, central memory, regulatory and stem cell-like memory populations was sorted via CD45RO/CCR7/CD25/CD127/CD95/CD27. The germline V gene has CDR1 SGHDT and CDR2 YYEEEE. V lost 6 bases to trimming and J lost 4 bases; unmatched junction nucleotides: 16. The CDR3 length is 17 residues. Remarks on this clone: Its antigen remains unidentified.

Sample: naive CD4+ T cells from blood. This clonotype was sampled from a young woman in good health. This chain joins TRBV5-6 and TRBJ2-5; the match to TRBD2 covers 9 bases. The CDR3 coding sequence is TGTGCCAGCACCAAAAGGGGTAGCGGGAGCGCAGGAGAGACCCAGTACTTC. It translates to CASTKRGSGSAGETQYF.